This T cell receptor beta chain was sequenced in a study of cytomegalovirus exposure and HLA in healthy donors. Study results and limitations: Most observed TCR sequences were rare, whereas some public TCRs were detected in many donors. Productive status was seen about 87% or about 30% of the time for most TCR beta V segments in an earlier analysis.

Primers included in the PCR were 60 Vbeta and 13 Jbeta primers. Data came from immunoSEQ multiplex PCR; TCRdb stores just in-frame clones and leaves some out. This table holds approximately 150,000 clones, about three quarters found once. This clone was seen only a few times. Its antigen is as yet unknown. V was clipped by 6 bases and J by 7 bases; unmatched bases: 7. The CDR3 runs 14 residues. CDR1 and CDR2 (germline): MNHNS, SASEGT. The sequenced material came from PBMCs. The clonotype was recovered from a man between 40 and 49 years old in good health and CMV-seropositive. This sequence joins TRBV6-1 and TRBJ2-7, with 12 bases matching TRBD2. The CDR3 is CASSRLAGVGEQYF. The CDR3 DNA reads as TGTGCCAGCAGCCGACTAGCGGGAGTAGGTGAGCAGTACTTC.